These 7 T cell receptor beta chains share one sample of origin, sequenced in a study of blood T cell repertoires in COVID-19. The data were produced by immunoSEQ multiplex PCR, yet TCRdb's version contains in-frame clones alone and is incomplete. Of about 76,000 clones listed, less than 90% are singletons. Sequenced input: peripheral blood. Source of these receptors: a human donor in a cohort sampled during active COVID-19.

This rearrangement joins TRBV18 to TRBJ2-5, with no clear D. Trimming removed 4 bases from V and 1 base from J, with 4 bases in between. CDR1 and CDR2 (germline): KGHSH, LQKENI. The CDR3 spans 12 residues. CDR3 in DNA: TGTGCCAGCTCACACTTCCAAGAGACCCAGTACTTC. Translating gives CASSHFQETQYF. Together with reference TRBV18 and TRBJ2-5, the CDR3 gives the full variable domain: NAGVMQNPRHLVRRRGQEARLRCSPMKGHSHVYWYRQLPEEGLKFMVYLQKENIIDESGMPKERFSAEFPKEGPSILRIQQVVRGDSAAYFCASSHFQETQYFGPGTRLLVL.

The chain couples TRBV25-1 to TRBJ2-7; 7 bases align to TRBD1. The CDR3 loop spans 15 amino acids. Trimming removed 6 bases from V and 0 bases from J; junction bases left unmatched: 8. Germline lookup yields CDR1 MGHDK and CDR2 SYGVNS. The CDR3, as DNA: TGTGCCAGCAGATACTTACGGGACAGCTCCTACGAGCAGTACTTC. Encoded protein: CASRYLRDSSYEQYF.

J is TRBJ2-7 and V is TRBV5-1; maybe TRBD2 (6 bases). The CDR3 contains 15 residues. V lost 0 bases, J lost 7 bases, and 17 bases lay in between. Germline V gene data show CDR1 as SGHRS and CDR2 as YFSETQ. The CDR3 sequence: CASSLEGGNYGEQYF. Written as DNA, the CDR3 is TGCGCCAGCAGCTTGGAGGGCGGGAACTACGGTGAGCAGTACTTC.

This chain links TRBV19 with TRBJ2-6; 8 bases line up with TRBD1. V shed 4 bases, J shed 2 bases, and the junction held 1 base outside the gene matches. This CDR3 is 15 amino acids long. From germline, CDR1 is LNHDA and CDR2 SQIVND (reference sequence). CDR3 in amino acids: CASSRTGTGANVLTF. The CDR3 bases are TGTGCCAGTAGTAGGACAGGGACTGGGGCCAACGTCCTGACTTTC.

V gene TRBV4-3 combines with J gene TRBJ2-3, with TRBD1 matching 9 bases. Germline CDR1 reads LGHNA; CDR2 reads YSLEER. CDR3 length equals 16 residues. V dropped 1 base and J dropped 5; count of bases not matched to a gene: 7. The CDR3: CASSQGGQGAGDTQYF. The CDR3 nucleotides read TGCGCCAGCAGCCAAGGGGGACAGGGCGCTGGAGATACGCAGTATTTT.

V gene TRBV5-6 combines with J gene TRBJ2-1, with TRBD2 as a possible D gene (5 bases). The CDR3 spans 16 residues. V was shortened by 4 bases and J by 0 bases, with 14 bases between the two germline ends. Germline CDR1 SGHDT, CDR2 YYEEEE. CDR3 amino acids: CASSPRTGISYNEQFF. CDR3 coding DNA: TGTGCCAGCAGCCCCAGGACGGGAATCTCCTACAATGAGCAGTTCTTC.

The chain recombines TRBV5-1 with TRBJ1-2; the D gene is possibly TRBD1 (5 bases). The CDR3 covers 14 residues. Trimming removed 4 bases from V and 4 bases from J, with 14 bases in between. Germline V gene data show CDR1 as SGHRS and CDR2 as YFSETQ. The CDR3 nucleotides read TGCGCCAGCAGCCCGGACCAGGGCGTCTATGGCTACACCTTC. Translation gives CASSPDQGVYGYTF.